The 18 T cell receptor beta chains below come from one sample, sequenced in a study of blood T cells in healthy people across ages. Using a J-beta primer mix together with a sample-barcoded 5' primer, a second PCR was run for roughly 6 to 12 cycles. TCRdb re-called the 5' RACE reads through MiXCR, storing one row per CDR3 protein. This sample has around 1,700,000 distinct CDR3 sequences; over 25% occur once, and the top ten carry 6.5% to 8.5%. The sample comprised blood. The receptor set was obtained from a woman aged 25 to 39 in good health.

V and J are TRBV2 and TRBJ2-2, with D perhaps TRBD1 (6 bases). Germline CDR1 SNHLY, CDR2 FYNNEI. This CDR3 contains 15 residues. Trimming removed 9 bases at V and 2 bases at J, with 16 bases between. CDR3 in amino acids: CASKTGLPNTGELFF. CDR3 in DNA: TGTGCCAGTAAGACAGGCCTGCCAAACACCGGGGAGCTGTTTTTT.

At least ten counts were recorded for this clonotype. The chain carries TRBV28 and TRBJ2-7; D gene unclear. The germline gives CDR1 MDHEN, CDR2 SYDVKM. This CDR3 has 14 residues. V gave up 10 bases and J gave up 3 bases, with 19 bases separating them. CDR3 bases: TGTGCCACCCGGGCCCCTGGGAACAACTACGAGCAGTACTTC. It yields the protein CATRAPGNNYEQYF. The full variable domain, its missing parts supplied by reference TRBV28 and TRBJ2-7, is DVKVTQSSRYLVKRTGEKVFLECVQDMDHENMFWYRQDPGLGLRLIYFSYDVKMKEKGDIPEGYSVSREKKERFSLILESASTNQTSMYLCATRAPGNNYEQYFGPGTRLTVT.

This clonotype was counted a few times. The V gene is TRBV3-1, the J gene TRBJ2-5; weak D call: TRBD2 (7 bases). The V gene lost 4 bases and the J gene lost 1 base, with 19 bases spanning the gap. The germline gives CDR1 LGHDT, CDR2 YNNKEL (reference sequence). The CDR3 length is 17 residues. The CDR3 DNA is TGTGCCAGCAGCCCACTTGGGCGCGGGGGCCTCCAAGAGACCCAGTACTTC. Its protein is CASSPLGRGGLQETQYF.

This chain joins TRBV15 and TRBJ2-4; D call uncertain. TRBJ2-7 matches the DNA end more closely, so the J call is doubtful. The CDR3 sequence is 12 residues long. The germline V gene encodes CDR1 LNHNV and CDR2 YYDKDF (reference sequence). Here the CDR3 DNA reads TGTGCCACCAGCAGAGATAAGCACGAGCAGTACTTC. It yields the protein CATSRDKHEQYF.

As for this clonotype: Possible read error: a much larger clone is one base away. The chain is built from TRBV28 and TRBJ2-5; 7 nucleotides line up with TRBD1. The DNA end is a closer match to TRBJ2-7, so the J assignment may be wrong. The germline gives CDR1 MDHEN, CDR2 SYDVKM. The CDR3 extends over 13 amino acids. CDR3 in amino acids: CASRGDRPCEQYF. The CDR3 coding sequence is TGTGCCAGCAGGGGGGACAGACCCTGCGAGCAGTACTTC.

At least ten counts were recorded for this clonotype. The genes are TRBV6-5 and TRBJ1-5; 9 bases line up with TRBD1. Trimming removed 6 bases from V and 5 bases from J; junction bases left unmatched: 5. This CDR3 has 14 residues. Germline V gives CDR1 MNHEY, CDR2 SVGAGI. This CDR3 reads CASSRDRGDQPQHF. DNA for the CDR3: TGTGCCAGCAGCCGCGACAGGGGGGATCAGCCCCAGCATTTT.

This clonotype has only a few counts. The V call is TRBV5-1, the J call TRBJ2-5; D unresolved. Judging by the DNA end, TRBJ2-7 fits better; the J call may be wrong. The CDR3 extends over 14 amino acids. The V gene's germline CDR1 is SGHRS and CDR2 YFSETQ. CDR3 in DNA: TGCGCCAGCAGGCCCCGGGCCACAGACCTCGAGCAGTACTTC. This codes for CASRPRATDLEQYF.

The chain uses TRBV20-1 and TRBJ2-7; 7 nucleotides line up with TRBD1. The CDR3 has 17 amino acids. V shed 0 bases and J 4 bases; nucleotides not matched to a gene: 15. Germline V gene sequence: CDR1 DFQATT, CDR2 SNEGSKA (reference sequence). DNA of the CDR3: TGCAGTGCTAGAGATCCGAGGGGGCAGGGAAGGAGGTACGAGCAGTACTTC. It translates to CSARDPRGQGRRYEQYF.

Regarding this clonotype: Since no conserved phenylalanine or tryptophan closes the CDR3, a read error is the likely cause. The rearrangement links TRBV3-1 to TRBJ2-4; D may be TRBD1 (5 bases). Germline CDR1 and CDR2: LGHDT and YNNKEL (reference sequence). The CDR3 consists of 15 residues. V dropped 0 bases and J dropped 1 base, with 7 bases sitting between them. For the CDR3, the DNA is TGTGCCAGCAGCCAAGAATGGGGCGCCAAAAACATTCAGTACTGC. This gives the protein CASSQEWGAKNIQYC.

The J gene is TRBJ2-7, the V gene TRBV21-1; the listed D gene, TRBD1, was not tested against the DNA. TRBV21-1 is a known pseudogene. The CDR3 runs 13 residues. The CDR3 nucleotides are TGTGCCAGCAGTACAGGAAACTTTTACGAGCAGTACTTC. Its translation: CASSTGNFYEQYF.

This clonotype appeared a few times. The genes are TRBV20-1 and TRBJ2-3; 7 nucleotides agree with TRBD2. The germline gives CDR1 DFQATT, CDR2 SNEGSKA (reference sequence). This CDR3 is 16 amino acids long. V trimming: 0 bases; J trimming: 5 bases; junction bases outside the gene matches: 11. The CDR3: CSARDSGEGFGDTQYF. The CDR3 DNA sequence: TGCAGTGCTAGAGATTCGGGGGAGGGCTTCGGAGATACGCAGTATTTT.

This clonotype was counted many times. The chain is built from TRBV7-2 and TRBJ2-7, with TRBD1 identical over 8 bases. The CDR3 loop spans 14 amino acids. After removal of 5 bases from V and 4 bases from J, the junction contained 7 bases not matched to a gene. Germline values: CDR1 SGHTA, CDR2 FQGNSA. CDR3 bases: TGTGCCAGCAGCCGGGTGACAGGGGTTTACGAGCAGTACTTC. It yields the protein CASSRVTGVYEQYF.

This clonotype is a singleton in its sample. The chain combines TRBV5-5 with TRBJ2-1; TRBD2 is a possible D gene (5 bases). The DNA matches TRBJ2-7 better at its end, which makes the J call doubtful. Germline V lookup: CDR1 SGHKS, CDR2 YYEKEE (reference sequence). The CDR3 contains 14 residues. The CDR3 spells CASGPSSSYNEQYF. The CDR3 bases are TGTGCCAGCGGGCCTTCTAGCTCCTACAATGAGCAGTACTTC.

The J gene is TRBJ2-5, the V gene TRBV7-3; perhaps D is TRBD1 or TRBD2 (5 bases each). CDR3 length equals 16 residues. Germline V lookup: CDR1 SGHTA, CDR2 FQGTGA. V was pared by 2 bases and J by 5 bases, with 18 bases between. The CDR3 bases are TGTGCCAGCAGCTTACTACCGGGAAAGGCAGGGGAGACCCAGTACTTC. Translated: CASSLLPGKAGETQYF.

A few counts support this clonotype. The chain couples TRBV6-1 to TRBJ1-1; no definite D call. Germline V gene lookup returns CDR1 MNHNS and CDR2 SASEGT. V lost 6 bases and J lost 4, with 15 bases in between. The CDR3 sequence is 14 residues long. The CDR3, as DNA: TGTGCCAGCAGGCAACAAGTTTTGACCACTGAAGCTTTCTTT. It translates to CASRQQVLTTEAFF.

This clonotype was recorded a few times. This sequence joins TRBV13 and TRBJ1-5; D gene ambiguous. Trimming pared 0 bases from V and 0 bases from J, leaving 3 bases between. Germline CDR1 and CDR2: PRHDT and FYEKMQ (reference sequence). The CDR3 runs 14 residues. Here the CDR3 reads CASSLGLSNQPQHF. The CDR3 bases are TGTGCCAGCAGCTTAGGACTTAGCAATCAGCCCCAGCATTTT.

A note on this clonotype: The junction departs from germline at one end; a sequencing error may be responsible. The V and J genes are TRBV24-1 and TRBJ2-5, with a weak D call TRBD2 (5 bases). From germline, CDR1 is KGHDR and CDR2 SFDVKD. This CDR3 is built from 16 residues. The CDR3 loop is CAASDGVLAREETQYF. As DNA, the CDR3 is TGTGCCGCCAGTGATGGCGTCTTGGCGAGGGAAGAGACCCAGTACTTC.

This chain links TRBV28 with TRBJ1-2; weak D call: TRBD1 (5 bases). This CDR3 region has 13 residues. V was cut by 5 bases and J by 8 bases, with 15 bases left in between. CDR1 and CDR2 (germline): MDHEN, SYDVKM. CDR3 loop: CASSNLGTGGYTF. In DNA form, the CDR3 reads TGTGCCAGCAGTAACCTCGGGACGGGCGGCTACACCTTC.